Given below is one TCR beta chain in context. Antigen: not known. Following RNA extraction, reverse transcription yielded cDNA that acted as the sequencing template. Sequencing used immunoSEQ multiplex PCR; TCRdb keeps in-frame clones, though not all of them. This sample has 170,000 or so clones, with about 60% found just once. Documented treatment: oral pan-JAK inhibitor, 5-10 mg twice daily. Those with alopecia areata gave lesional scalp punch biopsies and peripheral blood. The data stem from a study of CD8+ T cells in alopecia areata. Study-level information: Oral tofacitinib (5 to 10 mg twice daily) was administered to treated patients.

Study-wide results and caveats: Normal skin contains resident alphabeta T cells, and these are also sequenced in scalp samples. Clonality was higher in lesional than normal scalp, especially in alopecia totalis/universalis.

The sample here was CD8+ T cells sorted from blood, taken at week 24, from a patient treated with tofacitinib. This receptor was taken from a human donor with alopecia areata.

The CDR3 DNA sequence: TGCGCCAGCAGTACGGCCCCCGAGACCCAGTACTTC. Its protein product is CASSTAPETQYF. The rearrangement uses TRBV5-1 and TRBJ2-5; D unclear. The CDR3 covers 12 residues. Deletions cut 5 bases from V and 5 bases from J, with 10 bases between. Germline assignment: CDR1 SGHRS and CDR2 YFSETQ.